This T cell receptor (beta chain) was recorded in a study of T cells in Graves' hyperthyroidism and ophthalmopathy. General study findings and limits: Most thyroid clonotypes expanded above 0.001 were also detected in blood.

The TCR beta CDR3 regions underwent amplification using RNA transcripts as the source. HTBI primers were employed in a first-round RT-PCR of the TCR CDR3. Via MiXCR, TCRdb re-called the multiplex PCR reads, giving one row per CDR3 protein. The sample consists of 500,000 to 550,000 distinct CDR3 sequences, approximately 20% of them appearing once. This clonotype was counted at least ten times. Antigen unknown. Sequenced: blood. The receptor was derived from a middle-aged man with Graves' ophthalmopathy.

CDR3 nucleotide sequence: TGTGCCAGCAGTAGCGCCCAGGGGGCATCGCTCACTGAAGCTTTCTTT. It translates to CASSSAQGASLTEAFF. The chain is built from TRBV13 and TRBJ1-1; 8 bases line up with TRBD1. This CDR3 contains 16 residues. J gave up 4 bases and V 6 bases, and 13 bases lay outside the gene matches. Germline-derived CDR1 and CDR2 are PRHDT and FYEKMQ (reference sequence).